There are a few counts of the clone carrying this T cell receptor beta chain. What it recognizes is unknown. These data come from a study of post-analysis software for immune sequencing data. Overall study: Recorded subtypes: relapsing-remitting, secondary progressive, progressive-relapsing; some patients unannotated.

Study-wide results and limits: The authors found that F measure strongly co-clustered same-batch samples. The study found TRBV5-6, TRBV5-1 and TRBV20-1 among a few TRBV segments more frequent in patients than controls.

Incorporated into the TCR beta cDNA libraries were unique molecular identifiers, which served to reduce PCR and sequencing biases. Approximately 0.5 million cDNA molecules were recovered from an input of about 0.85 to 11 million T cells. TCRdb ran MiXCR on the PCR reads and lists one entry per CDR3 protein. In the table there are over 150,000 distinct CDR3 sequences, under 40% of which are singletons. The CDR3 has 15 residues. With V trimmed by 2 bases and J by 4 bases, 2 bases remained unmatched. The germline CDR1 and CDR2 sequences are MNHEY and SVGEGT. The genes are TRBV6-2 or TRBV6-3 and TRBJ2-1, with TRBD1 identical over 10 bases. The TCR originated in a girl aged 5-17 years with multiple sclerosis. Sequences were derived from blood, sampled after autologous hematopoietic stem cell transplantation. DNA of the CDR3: TGTGCCAGCAGTTACGGGACAGGGGAATACAATGAGCAGTTCTTC. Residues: CASSYGTGEYNEQFF.